This entry lists 4 T cell receptor beta chains sequenced from one sample in a study of tumor and adjacent non-tumor tissue in lung cancer. TCRbeta libraries were built with three rounds of nested PCR, modified from ARM-PCR. TCRdb re-called the multiplex PCR reads with MiXCR, one entry per CDR3 protein. The table shows some 97,000 distinct CDR3 sequences, with roughly 60% occurring only once. The template was RNA from unsorted bulk tissue. This non-tumor lung sample came from over 3 cm beyond the tumor edge. The sequenced sample consisted of distant non-tumor lung tissue. The receptors originated from a man aged 25-40 years with non-small cell lung cancer.

This clonotype was seen many times. The genes are TRBV10-3 and TRBJ1-5; the D is unclear. This CDR3 spans 17 amino acids. Germline assignment: CDR1 ENHRY and CDR2 SYGVKD. Trimming shortened V by 0 bases and J by 0 bases, and 12 bases separated the two germline ends. CDR3 nucleotide sequence: TGTGCCATCAGTGAGTCTTATAGGTCGAGTAGCAATCAGCCCCAGCATTTT. It specifies CAISESYRSSSNQPQHF.

The rearrangement links TRBV6-6 to TRBJ2-3, with D possibly being TRBD1 or TRBD2 (5 bases each). With 6 bases removed from V and 7 bases from J, the gap between germline ends came to 17 bases. Germline assignment: CDR1 MNHNY and CDR2 SVGAGI (reference sequence). This CDR3 spans 14 amino acids. The CDR3 region is CASRPGDLPNTQYF. The CDR3 region has the DNA TGTGCCAGCAGGCCTGGGGACCTCCCTAATACGCAGTATTTT.

The rearrangement uses TRBV7-9 and TRBJ1-1, with D maybe TRBD1 (5 bases). Trimming took off 6 bases at V and 1 base at J, with 12 bases between the two ends. This CDR3 is built from 14 residues. Germline CDR1 is SEHNR and CDR2 is FQNEAQ (reference sequence). The CDR3 here is CASRDSVRNTEAFF. DNA of the CDR3: TGTGCCAGCAGAGACAGTGTGAGGAACACTGAAGCTTTCTTT.

To note about this clonotype: This may be a read error, as it is one base from a much larger clone. This sequence joins TRBV20-1 and TRBJ2-7, with D possibly matching TRBD1 (6 bases). Germline CDR1 and CDR2: DFQATT and SNEGSKA (reference sequence). CDR3 length: 13 residues. The CDR3 protein is CSVTGQRAYQQYF. The CDR3 DNA sequence: TGCAGTGTTACCGGACAGCGTGCCTACCAGCAGTACTTC.